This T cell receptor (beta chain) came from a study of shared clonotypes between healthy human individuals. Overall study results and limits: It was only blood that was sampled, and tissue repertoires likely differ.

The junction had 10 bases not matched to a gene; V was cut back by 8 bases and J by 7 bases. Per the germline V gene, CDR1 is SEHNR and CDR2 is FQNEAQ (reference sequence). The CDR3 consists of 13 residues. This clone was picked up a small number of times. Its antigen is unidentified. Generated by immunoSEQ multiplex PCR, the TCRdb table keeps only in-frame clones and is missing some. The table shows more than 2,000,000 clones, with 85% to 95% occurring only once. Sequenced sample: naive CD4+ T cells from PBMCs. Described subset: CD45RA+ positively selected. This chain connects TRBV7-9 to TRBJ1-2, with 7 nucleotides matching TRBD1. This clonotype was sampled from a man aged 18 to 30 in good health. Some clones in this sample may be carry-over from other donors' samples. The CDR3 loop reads CASRQEGAGGYTF. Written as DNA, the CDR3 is TGTGCCAGCCGGCAAGAGGGGGCGGGTGGCTACACCTTC. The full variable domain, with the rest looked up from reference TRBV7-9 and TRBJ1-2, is DTGVSQNPRHKITKRGQNVTFRCDPISEHNRLYWYRQTLGQGPEFLTYFQNEAQLEKSRLLSDRFSAERPKGSFSTLEIQRTEQGDSAMYLCASRQEGAGGYTFGSGTRLTVV.